A single sample is the source of the 32 T cell receptor beta chains below, sequenced in a study of T cell repertoires in cytomegalovirus infection. TCRdb re-analysed the reads in MiXCR, keeping a single row per CDR3 protein. The sample contains 150,000 to 200,000 distinct CDR3 sequences, over 13% of which appear only once. Sequenced material: PBMCs. The receptors here all came from a human donor in good health (CMV status not recorded). Some clones in this sample may be carry-over from other donors' samples.

This clonotype appeared a few times. V gene TRBV23-1 combines with J gene TRBJ2-7; TRBD1 is a possible D gene (6 bases). TRBV23-1 is known as an ORF, though its function is uncertain. V lost 5 bases, J lost 6 bases, and 17 bases lay in between. The CDR3 extends over 14 amino acids. DNA for the CDR3: TGCGCCAGCAGTATCATGGGACACTACGGCGAGCAGTACTTC. It is translated as CASSIMGHYGEQYF.

The gene calls are TRBV24-1 and TRBJ2-3, with D perhaps TRBD2 (6 bases). This CDR3 comprises 15 residues. Germline V CDR1 and CDR2: KGHDR, SFDVKD. V was clipped by 4 bases and J by 0 bases, with 10 bases between them. The CDR3 here is CATSETGTSTDTQYF. DNA for the CDR3: TGTGCCACCAGTGAAACCGGGACTAGCACAGATACGCAGTATTTT.

This clonotype was seen repeatedly, ten times or more. V and J are TRBV7-9 and TRBJ1-6, with TRBD1 identical over 10 bases. Germline V lookup: CDR1 SEHNR, CDR2 FQNEAQ (reference sequence). The CDR3 runs to 16 residues. The V gene end was trimmed by 5 bases and the J gene end by 7 bases; junction bases not matched to a gene: 8. The CDR3 sequence is CASSPTGGAGNSPLHF. In nucleotides, the CDR3 is TGTGCCAGCAGCCCGACAGGGGGCGCGGGAAATTCACCCCTCCACTTT. The whole variable domain, filled in from reference TRBV7-9 and TRBJ1-6, reads DTGVSQNPRHKITKRGQNVTFRCDPISEHNRLYWYRQTLGQGPEFLTYFQNEAQLEKSRLLSDRFSAERPKGSFSTLEIQRTEQGDSAMYLCASSPTGGAGNSPLHFGNGTRLTVT.

In its sample, this clonotype was seen many times. The DNA for the CDR3 is TGTGCCAGCAGCTTAACCGGGACAGCAAACAATGAGCAGTTCTTC. This encodes CASSLTGTANNEQFF. The genes are TRBV7-2 and TRBJ2-1; 7 nucleotides align to TRBD1. Germline assignment: CDR1 SGHTA and CDR2 FQGNSA. V shed 2 bases and J 5 bases; nucleotides not matched to a gene: 6. There are 15 residues in the CDR3.

The table lists this clonotype with many counts. A read error may account for a junction end that differs from germline. The gene calls are TRBV7-7 and TRBJ2-7; D might be TRBD1 or TRBD2, each matching 6 bases. In germline, CDR1 is SSHAT, CDR2 FNYEAQ (reference sequence). The CDR3 length is 13 residues. The CDR3 protein is CASSAYREAEQYF. In DNA, the CDR3 is TGTGCTAGCAGCGCTTACAGGGAGGCCGAGCAGTACTTC.

This clonotype was detected only a few times. The CDR3 reads CASAGYTEAFF. The CDR3 nucleotides are TGTGCCTCCGCAGGGTACACTGAAGCTTTCTTT. V usage is TRBV12-5 and J usage is TRBJ1-1; D is perhaps TRBD1 (5 bases). Germline assignment: CDR1 LGHNT and CDR2 FRNRAP. The CDR3 covers 11 residues.

This clonotype was seen ten or more times. This chain uses TRBV28 with TRBJ2-4; the match to TRBD2 covers 13 bases. Germline trimming cut 1 base from V and 10 bases from J; bases unmatched to any gene: 19. The CDR3 spans 20 residues. Per germline, CDR1 MDHEN and CDR2 SYDVKM. DNA for the CDR3: TGTGCCAGCAGTTTATACGCCCATGCCCTACTAGCGGGAGGGCTCAGTATTCAGTACTTC. Protein: CASSLYAHALLAGGLSIQYF.

This clonotype was found a few times. CDR3 sequence (DNA): TGTGCCATCAAGCTAGCGGGAGGGACTCTCAATGAGCAGTTCTTC. Translating gives CAIKLAGGTLNEQFF. The chain has TRBV10-3 and TRBJ2-1, with 12 bases that match TRBD2. Trimming removed 7 bases from V and 6 bases from J; junction bases left unmatched: 7. Germline V CDR1 and CDR2: ENHRY, SYGVKD. The CDR3 contains 15 residues.

The rearrangement links TRBV20-1 to TRBJ2-2; 10 nucleotides line up with TRBD1. Germline assignment: CDR1 DFQATT and CDR2 SNEGSKA (reference sequence). V lost 5 bases, J lost 5 bases, and 5 bases stayed unmatched. CDR3 length equals 14 residues. Here the CDR3 reads CSAVRQGATGELFF. The CDR3 DNA follows: TGCAGTGCTGTCCGACAGGGGGCGACCGGGGAGCTGTTTTTT.

This clonotype showed up many times. The rearrangement links TRBV20-1 to TRBJ1-3; no definite D call. The CDR3 loop spans 18 amino acids. Germline V lookup: CDR1 DFQATT, CDR2 SNEGSKA (reference sequence). The germline V and J ends were trimmed by 6 bases and 1 base, with 25 bases remaining between them. CDR3 coding DNA: TGCAGTGCCAGAAACGTGGCCACGGGTCCCTCATCTGGAAACACCATATATTTT. The encoded protein is CSARNVATGPSSGNTIYF.

At least ten counts were recorded for this clonotype. This chain connects TRBV25-1 to TRBJ2-1; D possibly corresponds to TRBD2 (6 bases). Germline CDR1 reads MGHDK; CDR2 reads SYGVNS. The CDR3 spans 17 residues. V was clipped by 1 base and J by 4 bases, with 17 bases between them. The CDR3 DNA sequence: TGTGCCAGCAGTGAATCCCTCCGTGGCGGGGAATACAATGAGCAGTTCTTC. Protein: CASSESLRGGEYNEQFF.

This clonotype was seen at least ten times. The genes are TRBV7-2 and TRBJ1-1; D gene uncertain. The CDR3 runs 15 residues. V lost 5 bases to trimming and J lost 6 bases, with 19 bases between them. Per the germline V gene, CDR1 is SGHTA and CDR2 is FQGNSA. The CDR3 is CASSGRVSGGPEAFF. The CDR3 coding sequence is TGTGCCAGCAGCGGCCGGGTCTCCGGCGGCCCTGAAGCTTTCTTT. Filled out from reference TRBV7-2 and TRBJ1-1, the complete variable domain reads GAGVSQSPSNKVTEKGKDVELRCDPISGHTALYWYRQSLGQGLEFLIYFQGNSAPDKSGLPSDRFSAERTGGSVSTLTIQRTQQEDSAVYLCASSGRVSGGPEAFFGQGTRLTVV.

The chain uses TRBV10-3 and TRBJ2-7; TRBD2 might be the D (6 bases). The CDR3 covers 16 residues. Per germline, CDR1 ENHRY and CDR2 SYGVKD. Trimming took 3 bases from V and 2 from J, leaving 17 bases between them. Here the CDR3 reads CAISDAGLYLAYEQYF. CDR3 DNA: TGTGCCATCAGTGACGCGGGACTGTACCTCGCCTACGAGCAGTACTTC.

In this sample, this clonotype turned up many times. V is TRBV14 and J is TRBJ1-2; D is ambiguous. V lost 0 bases and J 2 bases, leaving 10 bases between the germline ends. In germline, CDR1 is SGHDN, CDR2 FVKESK. The CDR3 is 15 amino acids. CDR3 sequence (DNA): TGTGCCAGCAGCCAAGACCCCCAAGAGAACTATGGCTACACCTTC. It translates to CASSQDPQENYGYTF.

This clonotype was recorded at least ten times. This chain uses TRBV7-8 with TRBJ1-6; D uncertain. There are 16 residues in the CDR3. V was clipped by 5 bases and J by 5 bases, with 16 bases between them. Germline assignment: CDR1 SGHVS and CDR2 FQNEAQ. CDR3 nucleotides: TGTGCCAGCAGCCTGATCTCGGCAGTCAATAATTCACCCCTCCACTTT. It yields the protein CASSLISAVNNSPLHF.

At least ten counts were recorded for this clonotype. The V call is TRBV7-9, the J call TRBJ2-1; D is perhaps TRBD2 (8 bases). V lost 1 base to trimming and J lost 10 bases, with 17 bases between them. There are 15 residues in the CDR3. Germline values: CDR1 SEHNR, CDR2 FQNEAQ (reference sequence). As DNA, the CDR3 is TGTGCCAGCAGCTTAGTAGCGGGACAGTCTAGGGAGCAGTTCTTC. Amino acids: CASSLVAGQSREQFF.

The chain uses TRBV5-6 and TRBJ1-4; D not certain. The CDR3 is made up of 15 amino acids. Germline loops: CDR1 SGHDT, CDR2 YYEEEE. V dropped 4 bases and J dropped 0 bases, with 10 bases sitting between them. The DNA of the CDR3 is TGTGCCAGCAGCCCTTCGGTCGCAACTAATGAAAAACTGTTTTTT. Amino acid sequence: CASSPSVATNEKLFF.

This clonotype was observed a few times. The chain employs TRBV20-1 and TRBJ2-7, with 7 bases aligning to TRBD2. In germline, CDR1 is DFQATT, CDR2 SNEGSKA (reference sequence). J was trimmed by 3 bases and V by 1 base; bases with no gene match: 6. This CDR3 is 14 amino acids long. The chain's CDR3 is CSARVGGNDYEQYF. The CDR3 DNA reads TGCAGTGCTAGAGTGGGGGGGAATGACTACGAGCAGTACTTC.

This clonotype turned up a few times. The J gene is TRBJ1-5, the V gene TRBV19; no clear D gene. The V and J ends lost 1 base and 1 base respectively, with 5 bases between them. The CDR3 consists of 14 residues. Germline V gene lookup returns CDR1 LNHDA and CDR2 SQIVND (reference sequence). The CDR3 protein is CASSIGVSNQPQHF. For the CDR3, the DNA is TGTGCCAGTAGTATAGGGGTAAGCAATCAGCCCCAGCATTTT.

This clonotype was detected ten times or more. The chain carries TRBV5-1 and TRBJ2-7, with 9 bases fitting TRBD2. Germline V gene data show CDR1 as SGHRS and CDR2 as YFSETQ. CDR3 size: 15 residues. Unmatched junction bases numbered 4, after V lost 2 bases and J lost 1 base. The CDR3 spells CASSFSGSGSYEQYF. The CDR3 DNA follows: TGCGCCAGCAGCTTTAGCGGGAGTGGTTCCTACGAGCAGTACTTC.

Many counts were recorded for this clonotype. This chain connects TRBV10-3 to TRBJ1-2; 10 bases match TRBD1. The CDR3 length is 15 residues. Germline CDR1 reads ENHRY; CDR2 reads SYGVKD. Trimming at V came to 6 bases and at J to 2 bases, leaving 6 bases not matched to a gene. The CDR3 loop is CAISPGQGINYGYTF. As DNA, the CDR3 is TGTGCCATCAGCCCGGGACAGGGGATCAACTATGGCTACACCTTC.

This clonotype was found many times. The V call is TRBV12-3 or TRBV12-4, the J call TRBJ1-5; TRBD1 matches 7 bases. The CDR3 consists of 14 residues. The J segment lost 5 bases and the V segment lost 6 bases, leaving 7 bases of the junction unmatched. The CDR3 reads CASSPQGTYQPQHF. CDR3 sequence (DNA): TGTGCCAGCAGCCCACAGGGGACTTATCAGCCCCAGCATTTT.

This clonotype was seen a few times. The V call is TRBV10-3, the J call TRBJ1-2; no reliable D call. CDR1 is ENHRY, CDR2 SYGVKD, per germline. CDR3 length: 14 amino acids. Trimming stripped 1 base from V and 8 bases from J, with 14 bases between. CDR3 in DNA: TGTGCCATCAGTGAGTTAGAAGGCCCCACGGGCTACACCTTC. It is translated as CAISELEGPTGYTF.

For this clonotype: This could be a read error, since a much larger clone is one nucleotide away. V usage is TRBV11-2 and J usage is TRBJ1-2; D call uncertain. Deletions cut 2 bases from V and 4 bases from J, with 11 bases between. There are 14 residues in the CDR3. Germline V gene data show CDR1 as SGHAT and CDR2 as FQNNGV. The CDR3 sequence is CASSLREGGYGYTF. In DNA, the CDR3 is TGTGCCAGCAGCTTACGGGAGGGCGGCTATGGCTACACCTTC.

This clonotype was seen many times. This chain uses TRBV28 with TRBJ1-2; D perhaps matches TRBD1 (5 bases). The V gene lost 3 bases and the J gene lost 4 bases, with 9 bases spanning the gap. Looked up from germline, CDR1 is MDHEN and CDR2 is SYDVKM. The length of the CDR3 is 13 residues. CDR3 loop: CASSFPGIYGYTF. In nucleotides, the CDR3 is TGTGCCAGCAGTTTTCCAGGGATCTATGGCTACACCTTC.

This clonotype was detected ten times or more. The chain employs TRBV7-2 and TRBJ1-1; D unresolved. V dropped 3 bases and J dropped 7 bases, with 6 bases sitting between them. The germline V gene encodes CDR1 SGHTA and CDR2 FQGNSA. The CDR3 runs 11 residues. In DNA, the CDR3 is TGTGCCAGCAGCTTGTCAATTGAAGCTTTCTTT. This encodes CASSLSIEAFF. Based on the CDR3 plus reference TRBV7-2 and TRBJ1-1, the full variable domain is GAGVSQSPSNKVTEKGKDVELRCDPISGHTALYWYRQSLGQGLEFLIYFQGNSAPDKSGLPSDRFSAERTGGSVSTLTIQRTQQEDSAVYLCASSLSIEAFFGQGTRLTVV.

Ten or more counts support this clonotype. This sequence joins TRBV7-8 and TRBJ1-2, with a tentative D call TRBD1 (5 bases). V shed 0 bases and J shed 8 bases, with 16 bases lying between them. The CDR3 is made up of 15 amino acids. Per the germline V gene, CDR1 is SGHVS and CDR2 is FQNEAQ. This CDR3 is CASSLARDLAEGYTF. The DNA for the CDR3 is TGTGCCAGCAGCTTAGCCAGGGATCTAGCTGAGGGCTACACCTTC.

The chain uses TRBV29-1 and TRBJ2-1; either TRBD1 or TRBD2 may fit D (6 bases each). Trimming cost V 8 bases and J 6 bases, with 14 bases left between them. The CDR3 is made up of 12 amino acids. CDR1 is SQVTM, CDR2 ANQGSEA, per germline. The CDR3 DNA sequence: TGCAGCCTTCAGAGGGGGGCCAATGAGCAGTTCTTC. It translates to CSLQRGANEQFF.

This clonotype was observed many times. V usage is TRBV7-8 and J usage is TRBJ1-2; a weak D match, TRBD1 (6 bases). V was pared by 3 bases and J by 3 bases, with 11 bases between. Germline V gene sequence: CDR1 SGHVS, CDR2 FQNEAQ. CDR3 size: 14 residues. The CDR3 reads CASSLRTADYGYTF. CDR3 sequence (DNA): TGTGCCAGCAGCTTGCGGACAGCAGACTATGGCTACACCTTC.

A few counts support this clonotype. This rearrangement joins TRBV20-1 to TRBJ2-3; D is unclear. CDR1 and CDR2 from the germline V gene are DFQATT and SNEGSKA (reference sequence). The CDR3 is 15 residues long. V was cut by 0 bases and J by 4 bases, with 14 bases left in between. CDR3 sequence reads: CSAREDPLPADTQYF. CDR3 nucleotide sequence: TGCAGTGCTAGAGAGGACCCTCTACCGGCAGATACGCAGTATTTT.

The gene calls are TRBV30 and TRBJ2-7, with D perhaps matching TRBD1 (5 bases). V lost 4 bases to trimming and J lost 3 bases, with 7 bases between them. The germline gives CDR1 GTSNPN, CDR2 SVGIG (reference sequence). This CDR3 is 11 amino acids long. CDR3 DNA: TGTGCCTGGACTCAGGGCTACGAGCAGTACTTC. Its protein product is CAWTQGYEQYF.

The chain combines TRBV2 with TRBJ2-7; 10 bases fit TRBD2. V shed 6 bases, J shed 4 bases, and the junction held 9 bases outside the gene matches. The germline V gene has CDR1 SNHLY and CDR2 FYNNEI. This CDR3 has 15 residues. The CDR3 sequence is CASSVAGGLVYEQYF. The CDR3 region has the DNA TGTGCCAGCAGCGTAGCGGGAGGTCTGGTATACGAGCAGTACTTC. The full variable domain, in which reference TRBV2 and TRBJ2-7 provide the parts outside the CDR3, is EPEVTQTPSHQVTQMGQEVILRCVPISNHLYFYWYRQILGQKVEFLVSFYNNEISEKSEIFDDQFSVERPDGSNFTLKIRSTKLEDSAMYFCASSVAGGLVYEQYFGPGTRLTVT.